This entry lists 19 T cell receptor beta chains sequenced from one sample in a study of blood T cell repertoires in COVID-19. The protocol was immunoSEQ multiplex PCR, while the TCRdb copy is restricted to in-frame clones and leaves out a portion. This sample yields some 180,000 clones, of which less than 90% are seen a single time; around 2.9% belongs to the top ten. Input material: PBMCs or T cells enriched from blood (not recorded which). Every receptor here comes from a woman aged 30 to 39 who had been exposed to COVID-19.

The sample holds a few counts of this clone. V is TRBV14 and J is TRBJ2-1; TRBD2 matches at 8 bases. Trimming removed 0 bases from V and 5 bases from J; junction bases left unmatched: 9. CDR3 length: 17 amino acids. CDR1 SGHDN and CDR2 FVKESK come from the germline V gene. The DNA for the CDR3 is TGTGCCAGCAGCCAAGATCTGGCGGGGGGAGCTAACAATGAGCAGTTCTTC. Translating it yields CASSQDLAGGANNEQFF.

V is TRBV7-8 and J is TRBJ1-5; 8 bases agree with TRBD1. The germline gives CDR1 SGHVS, CDR2 FQNEAQ. The CDR3 covers 17 residues. Losses at the gene ends were 5 bases for V and 8 bases for J; bases not matched to a gene: 17. The CDR3: CASSGQTVAGGDKPQHF. Written as DNA, the CDR3 is TGTGCCAGCAGCGGGCAAACAGTGGCAGGGGGCGATAAGCCCCAGCATTTT.

The rearrangement uses TRBV5-1 and TRBJ2-2; D is perhaps TRBD2 (7 bases). Germline-derived CDR1 and CDR2 are SGHRS and YFSETQ. The CDR3 spans 14 residues. Deletions cut 7 bases from V and 5 bases from J, with 15 bases between. CDR3 sequence (DNA): TGCGCCAGCTCCCTCGGGGGGCCAACCGGGGAGCTGTTTTTT. Protein sequence: CASSLGGPTGELFF.

V usage is TRBV6-5 and J usage is TRBJ1-1, with D uncertain. The CDR3 length is 14 residues. Per germline, CDR1 MNHEY and CDR2 SVGAGI. V lost 2 bases and J 8 bases, leaving 15 bases between the germline ends. CDR3 nucleotides: TGTGCCAGCAGTTACAAGGAAGGGAGGGCCGAAGCTTTCTTT. Amino acid sequence: CASSYKEGRAEAFF.

The J gene is TRBJ1-3, the V gene TRBV12-3 or TRBV12-4; TRBD1 is a possible D gene (6 bases). The CDR3 is 12 residues long. V was shortened by 7 bases and J by 11 bases, with 15 bases between the two germline ends. CDR3 DNA: TGTGCCAGCACCATGACAGGTTCAGCCATATATTTT. Protein product: CASTMTGSAIYF.

The CDR3 spells CASGFGTGVNEKLFF. The CDR3 nucleotides read TGTGCTAGTGGTTTTGGGACAGGAGTTAATGAAAAACTGTTTTTT. The chain joins TRBV12-5 to TRBJ1-4, with 8 positions matching TRBD1. The CDR3 totals 15 residues. V was clipped by 3 bases and J by 4 bases; unmatched bases: 4. Germline CDR1 and CDR2: LGHNT and FRNRAP.

V is TRBV6-2 or TRBV6-3 and J is TRBJ2-7; TRBD2 agrees at 7 bases. J gave up 3 bases and V 0 bases, and 20 bases lay outside the gene matches. This CDR3 is 20 amino acids long. Germline assignment: CDR1 MNHEY and CDR2 SVGEGT. CDR3 DNA: TGTGCCAGCAGTTACTCGAGAGTTGCGCGGGGGAGGCGACTCAGCTACGAGCAGTACTTC. Amino acids: CASSYSRVARGRRLSYEQYF.

The chain is built from TRBV24-1 and TRBJ2-1, with 7 bases lining up with TRBD1. Germline V lookup: CDR1 KGHDR, CDR2 SFDVKD. Trimming cost V 5 bases and J 3 bases; bases outside gene matches: 0. This CDR3 contains 13 residues. The CDR3 region is CATSAGGYNEQFF. CDR3 DNA: TGTGCCACCAGTGCAGGGGGCTACAATGAGCAGTTCTTC.

V and J are TRBV6-4 and TRBJ2-1; TRBD2 matches 10 bases. The CDR3 runs 16 residues. J was trimmed by 4 bases and V by 2 bases; bases with no gene match: 5. From germline, CDR1 is MRHNA and CDR2 SNTAGT. In DNA form, the CDR3 reads TGTGCCAGCAGTGACCGAGCTAGCGGGGGTTACAATGAGCAGTTCTTC. Protein sequence: CASSDRASGGYNEQFF.

V usage is TRBV9 and J usage is TRBJ2-5; D is perhaps TRBD1 (5 bases). The CDR3 is 14 residues long. The V gene's germline CDR1 is SGDLS and CDR2 YYNGEE. V was shortened by 2 bases and J by 2 bases, with 10 bases between the two germline ends. The CDR3 sequence: CASSVSGLQETQYF. In DNA, the CDR3 is TGTGCCAGCAGCGTCTCAGGGCTTCAAGAGACCCAGTACTTC.

In DNA, the CDR3 is TGTGCCAGCAGCCATGAGAGCACAGATACGCAGTATTTT. This gives the protein CASSHESTDTQYF. The V and J genes are TRBV3-1 (or the pseudogene TRBV3-2) and TRBJ2-3, with no clear D. V lost 3 bases, J lost 0 bases, and 4 bases lay in between. The germline CDR1 and CDR2 sequences are LGHDT and YNNKEL (reference sequence). The CDR3 is made up of 13 amino acids.

The chain recombines TRBV6-5 with TRBJ2-1; 9 positions agree with TRBD1. The CDR3 extends over 15 amino acids. Trimming cost V 5 bases and J 7 bases; bases outside gene matches: 9. The V gene's germline CDR1 is MNHEY and CDR2 SVGAGI. CDR3 residues: CASSIGQGLWNEQFF. The DNA of the CDR3 is TGTGCCAGCAGTATCGGACAGGGGCTGTGGAATGAGCAGTTCTTC.

The chain carries TRBV12-5 and TRBJ2-2, with 8 bases matching TRBD1. The V segment lost 5 bases and the J segment 0 bases; nucleotides outside the gene matches: 2. There are 15 residues in the CDR3. CDR1 and CDR2 (germline): LGHNT, FRNRAP. The chain's CDR3 is CASGKQGANTGELFF. In nucleotides, the CDR3 is TGTGCTAGTGGTAAACAGGGGGCGAACACCGGGGAGCTGTTTTTT.

The V gene is TRBV20-1, the J gene TRBJ1-4; possibly TRBD1 for D (5 bases). CDR3 size: 11 residues. Trimming left V 5 bases short and J 13 bases short, with 14 bases between. Per germline, CDR1 DFQATT and CDR2 SNEGSKA (reference sequence). The CDR3, as DNA: TGCAGTGCTGGGAAGGAGGGGAGACTGTTTTTT. This gives the protein CSAGKEGRLFF.

The chain couples TRBV6-5 to TRBJ1-1, with a tentative D call TRBD1 (6 bases). Trimming stripped 6 bases from V and 4 bases from J, with 15 bases between. Germline loops: CDR1 MNHEY, CDR2 SVGAGI. This CDR3 spans 14 amino acids. CDR3 region: CASSHRESGTEAFF. CDR3 DNA sequence: TGTGCCAGCAGCCACAGGGAGTCGGGCACTGAAGCTTTCTTT.

The V and J genes are TRBV27 and TRBJ2-7; no definite D call. Germline-derived CDR1 and CDR2 are MNHEY and SMNVEV (reference sequence). V was cut by 0 bases and J by 0 bases, with 6 bases left in between. The CDR3 spans 14 residues. CDR3 bases: TGTGCCAGCAGTTTATCATCCGTCTCCTACGAGCAGTACTTC. Encoded protein: CASSLSSVSYEQYF.

The rearrangement links TRBV18 to TRBJ2-3; the D gene is possibly TRBD2 (6 bases). Germline CDR1 and CDR2: KGHSH and LQKENI. This CDR3 comprises 18 residues. Trimming left V 3 bases short and J 0 bases short, with 19 bases between. CDR3 DNA sequence: TGTGCCAGCTCACCCCCCACTTCAATGCGGGGTAGCACAGATACGCAGTATTTT. This codes for CASSPPTSMRGSTDTQYF.

J is TRBJ2-3 and V is TRBV5-4; TRBD2 agrees at 10 bases. The CDR3 spans 16 residues. After removal of 4 bases from V and 0 bases from J, the junction contained 5 bases not matched to a gene. CDR1 is SGHNT, CDR2 YYREEE, per germline (reference sequence). The CDR3 DNA sequence: TGTGCCAGCAGCGTCCTGACTAGCGGGAGCACAGATACGCAGTATTTT. It yields the protein CASSVLTSGSTDTQYF. Full variable domain (outside the CDR3, taken from reference TRBV5-4 and TRBJ2-3): ETGVTQSPTHLIKTRGQQVTLRCSSQSGHNTVSWYQQALGQGPQFIFQYYREEENGRGNFPPRFSGLQFPNYSSELNVNALELDDSALYLCASSVLTSGSTDTQYFGPGTRLTVL.

This chain joins TRBV3-1 (or the pseudogene TRBV3-2) and TRBJ1-2; D is possibly TRBD1 (6 bases). The CDR3 totals 12 residues. From germline, CDR1 is LGHDT and CDR2 YNNKEL (reference sequence). V gave up 3 bases and J gave up 7 bases, with 9 bases separating them. CDR3 nucleotides: TGTGCCAGCAGCCAGGGGGCTCGTGGCTACACCTTC. Its protein product is CASSQGARGYTF.